The 28 T cell receptor beta chains listed next were all sequenced from one sample in a study of blood T cells in healthy people across ages. Primers used in a second PCR of about 7 to 11 cycles were a sample-barcoded 5' primer and a J-beta primer mix. TCRdb analysed the 5' RACE reads with MiXCR anew, one entry per CDR3 protein. The table records 1 million or so distinct CDR3 sequences, roughly 45% of them present only once. Sequencing was done on a sample of blood. The receptors stem from a woman aged 55-70 years in good health.

The chain uses TRBV4-1 and TRBJ1-2; D call uncertain. This CDR3 is 14 amino acids long. CDR1 is MGHRA and CDR2 is YSYEKL in the germline V gene. The ends were cut back, 0 bases at V and 3 bases at J, with 8 bases in the middle. CDR3: CASSQDSGDYGYTF. The CDR3 coding sequence is TGCGCCAGCAGCCAAGATTCCGGGGACTATGGCTACACCTTC.

The V and J genes are TRBV15 and TRBJ1-2; D is uncertain. Trimming left V 0 bases short and J 2 bases short, with 10 bases between. This CDR3 has 15 amino acids. Germline V gene data show CDR1 as LNHNV and CDR2 as YYDKDF (reference sequence). For the CDR3, the DNA is TGTGCCACCAGCAGAGATGCGAACAGCAACTATGGCTACACCTTC. This codes for CATSRDANSNYGYTF.

This clonotype appeared a few times. The chain links TRBV29-1 to TRBJ2-7; 10 bases fit TRBD2. This CDR3 spans 14 amino acids. Germline lookup yields CDR1 SQVTM and CDR2 ANQGSEA. Trimming cost V 2 bases and J 3 bases; bases outside gene matches: 4. The CDR3 sequence: CSVELAGVDYEQYF. The CDR3 nucleotides read TGCAGCGTTGAACTAGCGGGAGTAGACTACGAGCAGTACTTC.

This clonotype appeared once. The gene calls are TRBV12-5 and TRBJ2-4; the D gene is possibly TRBD2 (6 bases). Trimming took off 6 bases at V and 13 bases at J, with 22 bases between the two ends. Per the germline V gene, CDR1 is LGHNT and CDR2 is FRNRAP. The CDR3 runs 14 residues. The DNA of the CDR3 is TGTGCTAGTGGAGGACTATCAAAGTCTGGTGAGCAGTACTTC. Translating it yields CASGGLSKSGEQYF.

This clonotype has more than one count but fewer than ten. The rearrangement links TRBV6-6 to TRBJ2-7; D uncertain. CDR3 length: 13 residues. V shed 6 bases and J shed 4 bases, with 13 bases lying between them. Germline-derived CDR1 and CDR2 are MNHNY and SVGAGI (reference sequence). The DNA of the CDR3 is TGTGCCAGCAGCCCCGTAGCTATTTACGAGCAGTACTTC. Translating gives CASSPVAIYEQYF.

In its sample, this clonotype was seen many times. J is TRBJ2-5 and V is TRBV28; possible D gene TRBD1, 6 bases. The CDR3 is 15 amino acids. Germline loops: CDR1 MDHEN, CDR2 SYDVKM. Trimming pared 3 bases from V and 11 bases from J, leaving 22 bases between. As DNA, the CDR3 is TGTGCCAGCAGTTTCCCACCGATGGGGGCCTTGGAGCAGTACTTC. Translation: CASSFPPMGALEQYF.

This clonotype was picked up a small number of times. The CDR3 sequence: CSVAGRGDEQFF. CDR3 coding DNA: TGCAGCGTTGCAGGTCGGGGAGATGAGCAGTTCTTC. The chain carries TRBV29-1 and TRBJ2-1; possible D gene TRBD2, 5 bases. The germline V gene encodes CDR1 SQVTM and CDR2 ANQGSEA. This CDR3 has 12 residues. Trimming shortened V by 4 bases and J by 8 bases, and 12 bases separated the two germline ends.

This clonotype appeared a single time. The chain couples TRBV30 to TRBJ2-3, with D perhaps being TRBD1 or TRBD2 (5 bases each). The V gene's germline CDR1 is GTSNPN and CDR2 SVGIG (reference sequence). Deletions cut 2 bases from V and 9 bases from J, with 18 bases between. This CDR3 has 14 residues. The CDR3 protein is CAWSPLGSRDTQYF. The CDR3 DNA reads as TGTGCCTGGAGTCCCTTGGGTTCTCGGGACACGCAGTATTTT.

This chain links TRBV24-1 with TRBJ2-3, with 7 bases aligning to TRBD2. The trim removed 1 base at V and 4 bases at J, leaving 10 bases unmatched. CDR3 length equals 17 residues. The germline V gene encodes CDR1 KGHDR and CDR2 SFDVKD. DNA for the CDR3: TGTGCCACCAGTGATTTCCCGAGGGCGGGAGTTGCAGATACGCAGTATTTT. This translates into CATSDFPRAGVADTQYF.

There are a few counts of this clonotype. The chain combines TRBV7-8 with TRBJ2-3; the match to TRBD2 covers 10 bases. V trimming: 2 bases; J trimming: 2 bases; junction bases outside the gene matches: 10. Germline values: CDR1 SGHVS, CDR2 FQNEAQ. This CDR3 is built from 18 residues. CDR3 sequence: CASSLSDLAGVLTDTQYF. In nucleotides, the CDR3 is TGTGCCAGCAGCTTATCGGATCTAGCGGGAGTTCTCACAGATACGCAGTATTTT.

The CDR3 coding sequence is TGTGCCAGCAGTCCCCGAAGGGGGGGTTACAATGAGCAGTTCTTC. This codes for CASSPRRGGYNEQFF. The chain uses TRBV27 and TRBJ2-1; a weak D match, TRBD2 (7 bases). The V and J ends lost 5 bases and 4 bases respectively, with 15 bases between them. Germline assignment: CDR1 MNHEY and CDR2 SMNVEV (reference sequence). This CDR3 has 15 amino acids.

V is TRBV27 and J is TRBJ2-7; 10 nucleotides match TRBD1. After removal of 4 bases from V and 7 bases from J, the junction contained 7 bases not matched to a gene. Germline V gene sequence: CDR1 MNHEY, CDR2 SMNVEV (reference sequence). The CDR3 has 14 residues. The CDR3, as DNA: TGTGCCAGCAGTTGGGACAGGGGTATGAGTGAGCAGTACTTC. Translation gives CASSWDRGMSEQYF.

The rearrangement uses TRBV4-2 and TRBJ2-3; 7 bases are a match to TRBD2. V shed 0 bases, J shed 1 base, and the junction held 7 bases outside the gene matches. This CDR3 is built from 17 residues. In germline, CDR1 is LGHNA, CDR2 YNFKEQ. The CDR3 sequence: CASSQEVSAGGTDTQYF. Here the CDR3 DNA reads TGTGCCAGCAGCCAAGAAGTCTCGGCGGGAGGCACAGATACGCAGTATTTT.

This chain links TRBV5-4 with TRBJ2-1; 11 bases are shared with TRBD2. Trimming at V came to 4 bases and at J to 6 bases, leaving 9 bases not matched to a gene. CDR3 length: 16 residues. In germline, CDR1 is SGHNT, CDR2 YYREEE (reference sequence). CDR3 protein: CASSGARLAGSNEQFF. For the CDR3, the DNA is TGTGCCAGCAGCGGGGCCCGACTAGCGGGGAGCAATGAGCAGTTCTTC. The full variable domain, completed using reference TRBV5-4 and TRBJ2-1, is ETGVTQSPTHLIKTRGQQVTLRCSSQSGHNTVSWYQQALGQGPQFIFQYYREEENGRGNFPPRFSGLQFPNYSSELNVNALELDDSALYLCASSGARLAGSNEQFFGPGTRLTVL.

The chain has TRBV6-1 and TRBJ2-7; D assignment may be TRBD1 or TRBD2 (6 bases each). The CDR3 covers 15 residues. V was trimmed by 7 bases and J by 4 bases, leaving 20 bases between them. Germline V CDR1 and CDR2: MNHNS, SASEGT. The CDR3 loop is CASTPSWGASYEQYF. The CDR3 nucleotides are TGTGCCAGCACCCCCTCATGGGGGGCCTCATACGAGCAGTACTTC.

The chain has TRBV5-1 and TRBJ2-5; D perhaps matches TRBD1 (6 bases). This CDR3 is 16 amino acids long. Trimming pared 0 bases from V and 4 bases from J, leaving 16 bases between. CDR1 and CDR2 from the germline V gene are SGHRS and YFSETQ. The CDR3 is CASSLAPGVLRETQYF. The CDR3 DNA is TGCGCCAGCAGCTTGGCCCCAGGGGTACTTAGAGAGACCCAGTACTTC. Full variable domain (outside the CDR3, taken from reference TRBV5-1 and TRBJ2-5): KAGVTQTPRYLIKTRGQQVTLSCSPISGHRSVSWYQQTPGQGLQFLFEYFSETQRNKGNFPGRFSGRQFSNSRSEMNVSTLELGDSALYLCASSLAPGVLRETQYFGPGTRLLVL.

This clonotype has a handful of counts. J is TRBJ2-1 and V is TRBV28; D perhaps matches TRBD1 (6 bases). This CDR3 is 16 amino acids long. V gave up 4 bases and J gave up 2 bases, with 15 bases separating them. The germline CDR1 and CDR2 sequences are MDHEN and SYDVKM. CDR3 in amino acids: CASSSGMGAAYNEQFF. The DNA of the CDR3 is TGTGCCAGCAGTTCGGGGATGGGGGCGGCCTACAATGAGCAGTTCTTC.

The CDR3 DNA is TGCGCCAGCAGCTTGGGGGGCCCGGGTCCGGTAAAGAGCTACGAGCAGTACTTC. It yields the protein CASSLGGPGPVKSYEQYF. This chain uses TRBV5-1 with TRBJ2-7, with D possibly being TRBD1 (5 bases). Trimming removed 0 bases at V and 3 bases at J, with 22 bases between. The CDR3 length is 18 residues. CDR1 and CDR2 (germline): SGHRS, YFSETQ.

This clonotype appeared a few times. This rearrangement joins TRBV5-6 to TRBJ1-2; 7 nucleotides line up with TRBD1. V was pared by 4 bases and J by 0 bases, with 6 bases of the junction left unmatched. Germline V lookup: CDR1 SGHDT, CDR2 YYEEEE. The CDR3 runs to 15 residues. The CDR3 coding sequence is TGTGCCAGCAGCGTAGGACAGGCACCTAACTATGGCTACACCTTC. This sequence encodes CASSVGQAPNYGYTF.

The rearrangement uses TRBV29-1 and TRBJ2-1; a weak D match, TRBD2 (6 bases). The germline gives CDR1 SQVTM, CDR2 ANQGSEA. The CDR3 extends over 16 amino acids. Trimming took off 1 base at V and 2 bases at J, with 15 bases between the two ends. The CDR3 DNA is TGCAGCGTTGAAGGGACCGGGGGACTCACCTACAATGAGCAGTTCTTC. Its protein is CSVEGTGGLTYNEQFF.

There are a few counts of this clonotype. The V call is TRBV6-1, the J call TRBJ2-7; D may correspond to TRBD1 or TRBD2 (5 bases each). CDR1 is MNHNS, CDR2 SASEGT, per germline. Between the trimmed V and J ends, which lost 6 bases and 3 bases, there was a span of 27 bases. CDR3 length equals 18 residues. The CDR3 nucleotides read TGTGCCAGCAGCCCGGGGCGGACACGAGTCCAAGAATTCTACGAGCAGTACTTC. Translated, it gives CASSPGRTRVQEFYEQYF.

The gene calls are TRBV9 and TRBJ2-1; no reliable D call. The V end lost 0 bases, the J end lost 3 bases, and 7 bases lay between the germline ends. Per germline, CDR1 SGDLS and CDR2 YYNGEE. The CDR3 extends over 14 amino acids. The CDR3 protein is CASSVDGGYNEQFF. CDR3 in DNA: TGTGCCAGCAGCGTAGATGGTGGCTACAATGAGCAGTTCTTC.

The chain has TRBV6-6 and TRBJ1-2, with D tentatively TRBD1 (6 bases). V lost 0 bases and J 1 base, leaving 12 bases between the germline ends. This CDR3 comprises 16 residues. Looked up from germline, CDR1 is MNHNY and CDR2 is SVGAGI (reference sequence). The CDR3, as DNA: TGTGCCAGCAGTTACTCGAAGACAGGACTTAACTATGGCTACACCTTC. Translated, it gives CASSYSKTGLNYGYTF.

The J gene is TRBJ1-1, the V gene TRBV7-9; D is undetermined. CDR3 length: 11 residues. Germline V CDR1 and CDR2: SEHNR, FQNEAQ (reference sequence). Trimming removed 3 bases at V and 11 bases at J, with 10 bases between. CDR3 residues: CASSFGRWAFF. CDR3 in DNA: TGTGCCAGCAGCTTCGGCAGATGGGCTTTCTTT.

The chain recombines TRBV5-1 with TRBJ2-1; 8 nucleotides line up with TRBD2. This CDR3 contains 14 residues. CDR1 SGHRS and CDR2 YFSETQ come from the germline V gene. V gave up 5 bases and J gave up 8 bases; unmatched junction bases: 9. The CDR3, as DNA: TGCGCCAGCAGGCCAGGACTAGCTGTCGATGAGCAGTTCTTC. Protein: CASRPGLAVDEQFF. The variable domain in full, with the rest retrieved from reference TRBV5-1 and TRBJ2-1, is KAGVTQTPRYLIKTRGQQVTLSCSPISGHRSVSWYQQTPGQGLQFLFEYFSETQRNKGNFPGRFSGRQFSNSRSEMNVSTLELGDSALYLCASRPGLAVDEQFFGPGTRLTVL.

The table lists this clonotype with a few counts. This chain uses TRBV27 with TRBJ2-1, with D tentatively TRBD2 (6 bases). The germline gives CDR1 MNHEY, CDR2 SMNVEV (reference sequence). Trimming took 7 bases from V and 0 from J, leaving 19 bases between them. This CDR3 has 17 residues. This CDR3 reads CASMVPSWDFSYNEQFF. CDR3 DNA: TGTGCCAGCATGGTGCCCTCCTGGGACTTCTCCTACAATGAGCAGTTCTTC.

J is TRBJ2-4 and V is TRBV20-1; 9 bases map to TRBD2. Trimming at V came to 1 base and at J to 8 bases, leaving 12 bases not matched to a gene. Germline CDR1 is DFQATT and CDR2 is SNEGSKA (reference sequence). The CDR3 is made up of 16 amino acids. The CDR3 here is CSARVREGQGWDIQYF. Here the CDR3 DNA reads TGCAGTGCTAGAGTGCGGGAGGGCCAAGGTTGGGACATTCAGTACTTC.

J is TRBJ1-2 and V is TRBV12-3 or TRBV12-4, with TRBD1 as a possible D gene (6 bases). CDR3 length: 16 amino acids. Trimming removed 2 bases from V and 0 bases from J, with 13 bases in between. The CDR3 protein is CASSLTATGANYGYTF. In DNA form, the CDR3 reads TGTGCCAGCAGTTTAACGGCGACAGGAGCTAACTATGGCTACACCTTC.